This TCR beta chain was sequenced in a study of tumor-infiltrating lymphocytes in glioblastoma multiforme. TCRB libraries came from RNA via three nested multiplex PCR rounds. Unique molecular identifiers were not described for the libraries. Via MiXCR, TCRdb re-called the multiplex PCR reads, giving one row per CDR3 protein. Here the sample spans about 10,000 distinct CDR3 sequences, around 68% being singletons. This clonotype was counted a single time. CDR1 and CDR2 from the germline V gene are MNHEY and SVGAGI. This CDR3 comprises 14 residues. Trimming removed 0 bases at V and 14 bases at J, with 19 bases between.

Sequencing was performed on brain tumor tissue. The V and J genes are TRBV6-5 and TRBJ1-1; D is unresolved. The source is a male donor with glioblastoma. The CDR3 here is CASSYSIWGKGVFF. As DNA, the CDR3 is TGTGCCAGCAGTTACTCGATCTGGGGAAAGGGAGTCTTCTTT.